The clone carrying this T cell receptor beta chain was seen a few times. Its antigen is still unknown. These data come from a study of early T cells in non-severe SARS-CoV-2 infection. Across the study: Unsorted whole-blood RNA was sequenced in bulk, leaving chains unpaired. Study findings and constraints: Matches to VDJdb favored anti-spike CD8 responses and missed private and CD4 specificities.

Individual cDNA molecules were tagged with unique molecular identifiers, the study reported. TCRdb redid the calling of the 5' RACE reads with MiXCR, one entry per CDR3 protein. This table has some 88,000 distinct CDR3 sequences, about 15% appearing once. Trimming cost V 6 bases and J 14 bases, with 14 bases left between them. Germline CDR1 is DFQATT and CDR2 is SNEGSKA (reference sequence). The CDR3 length is 10 residues. The chain couples TRBV20-1 to TRBJ2-1; TRBD2 might be the D (6 bases). The TCR comes from an adult who was a healthcare worker with PCR-confirmed SARS-CoV-2 infection or an uninfected control (not recorded which). Sequencing was performed on whole blood, taken at baseline. The CDR3: CSAPGSSKFF. The CDR3 bases are TGCAGTGCACCCGGGAGTTCGAAGTTCTTC.